This entry describes one TCR beta chain. Primers included in the PCR were 60 Vbeta and 13 Jbeta primers. The table came from immunoSEQ multiplex PCR; TCRdb's copy has only in-frame clones and leaves some out. The data contain 150,000 or so clones, roughly 77% of them singletons. This specimen belongs to a study of cytomegalovirus exposure and HLA in healthy donors. Study at large: Roughly 180 million T cells yielded about 120 million unique TCR beta sequences, as an earlier analysis found.

Germline lookup yields CDR1 SGHVS and CDR2 FNYEAQ. Trimming removed 5 bases from V and 3 bases from J, with 20 bases in between. The CDR3 spans 17 residues. This sequence was found in a male donor in good health and CMV-seronegative. The chain has TRBV7-6 and TRBJ1-5; TRBD1 is a possible D gene (5 bases). The sample comprised PBMCs. The CDR3 sequence is CASSPLPGDRTNQPQHF. DNA of the CDR3: TGTGCCAGCAGCCCTCTTCCGGGCGACAGAACCAATCAGCCCCAGCATTTT.